Shown below are 6 T cell receptor beta chains from a single sample sequenced in a study of human T cells and chemical hapten exposure. Time point here: pre-sensitization, week 0. The treatment: therapeutic diphenylcyclopropenone sensitization with weekly scalp DPC. TCRdb re-derived calls from the RACE reads in MiXCR, one entry per CDR3 protein. The sample holds about 120,000 distinct CDR3 sequences, roughly 12% seen once. The specimen comprised whole blood, sampled in connection with sensitization to the hapten diphenylcyclopropenone (DPC). These receptors were taken from a woman under 30 with alopecia areata. Some clones in this sample may be carry-over from other donors' samples.

The chain recombines TRBV5-1 with TRBJ1-5, with D perhaps matching TRBD1 (5 bases). The germline V gene has CDR1 SGHRS and CDR2 YFSETQ. The CDR3 runs to 15 residues. The V end lost 4 bases, the J end lost 7 bases, and 18 bases lay between the germline ends. This chain's CDR3 is CASSLNPGWGQPQHF. The CDR3 bases are TGCGCCAGCAGCCTGAACCCGGGTTGGGGGCAGCCCCAGCATTTT.

This chain connects TRBV7-8 to TRBJ1-4, with TRBD1 matching over 7 bases. CDR3 size: 14 residues. V shed 1 base and J 7 bases; nucleotides not matched to a gene: 3. From germline, CDR1 is SGHVS and CDR2 FQNEAQ. The CDR3 DNA sequence: TGTGCCAGCAGCTTAGGGACAGGACTTGAAAAACTGTTTTTT. Translated, it gives CASSLGTGLEKLFF. Filled out from reference TRBV7-8 and TRBJ1-4, the complete variable domain reads GAGVSQSPRYKVAKRGQDVALRCDPISGHVSLFWYQQALGQGPEFLTYFQNEAQLDKSGLPSDRFFAERPEGSVSTLKIQRTQQEDSAVYLCASSLGTGLEKLFFGSGTQLSVL.

The CDR3 reads CASSPIPWEQYF. Here the CDR3 DNA reads TGTGCCAGCAGCCCTATCCCTTGGGAGCAGTACTTC. The chain couples TRBV9 to TRBJ2-7; D is uncertain. This CDR3 is built from 12 residues. The V gene lost 4 bases and the J gene lost 7 bases, with 12 bases spanning the gap. Per the germline V gene, CDR1 is SGDLS and CDR2 is YYNGEE.

This clonotype was detected ten times or more. The genes are TRBV13 and TRBJ2-1, with a tentative D call TRBD1 (6 bases). V lost 0 bases to trimming and J lost 5 bases, with 11 bases between them. The germline V gene has CDR1 PRHDT and CDR2 FYEKMQ (reference sequence). The length of the CDR3 is 15 residues. The CDR3 DNA is TGTGCCAGCAGCTTAGGGGACAGCGGTAACAATGAGCAGTTCTTC. Its protein product is CASSLGDSGNNEQFF.

CDR3 in amino acids: CASSQVMGLETQYF. CDR3 bases: TGTGCCAGCAGCCAAGTGATGGGGTTGGAGACCCAGTACTTC. The rearrangement links TRBV3-1 to TRBJ2-5, with D unclear. In germline, CDR1 is LGHDT, CDR2 YNNKEL (reference sequence). V was cut by 1 base and J by 5 bases, with 11 bases left in between. This CDR3 has 14 amino acids.

The chain uses TRBV29-1 and TRBJ2-7; D is possibly TRBD1 or TRBD2 (5 bases each). V dropped 7 bases and J dropped 0 bases, with 7 bases sitting between them. This CDR3 is 11 amino acids long. Germline V gives CDR1 SQVTM, CDR2 ANQGSEA. The CDR3 DNA reads TGCAGCGGGGGGAGCTCCTACGAGCAGTACTTC. This gives the protein CSGGSSYEQYF.